These 31 T cell receptor beta chains were sequenced from one sample in a study of cytomegalovirus exposure and HLA in healthy donors. Both 60 Vbeta primers and 13 Jbeta primers went into the PCR. Libraries were prepared by immunoSEQ multiplex PCR; TCRdb keeps only in-frame clonotypes and omits some of them. Of 200,000 or so clones listed, around 77% are singletons. The sample comprised PBMCs. The receptors shown here come from a woman aged 25 to 39 in good health and CMV-seronegative.

This CDR3 reads CASSPSPAGSYEQYF. The CDR3 coding sequence is TGTGCCAGCAGCCCCTCCCCGGCGGGCTCCTACGAGCAGTACTTC. The chain recombines TRBV7-3 with TRBJ2-7, with D possibly being TRBD2 (5 bases). The length of the CDR3 is 15 residues. With 5 bases removed from V and 0 bases from J, the gap between germline ends came to 14 bases. CDR1 and CDR2 (germline): SGHTA, FQGTGA.

As concerns this clone: One end of the junction is discordant with germline, which a read error may explain. The gene calls are TRBV7-9 and TRBJ1-2; 8 bases match TRBD1. The CDR3 totals 15 residues. Per the germline V gene, CDR1 is SEHNR and CDR2 is FQNEAQ (reference sequence). Here the CDR3 reads CASSLAGQDDYGYTF. CDR3 coding DNA: TGTGCCAGCAGCCTAGCGGGACAGGATGACTATGGCTACACCTTC.

This clone has a single count. The V gene is TRBV7-6, the J gene TRBJ2-5; 7 nucleotides agree with TRBD1. The closer fit of TRBJ2-7 to the DNA end suggests the J call may be wrong. This CDR3 contains 15 residues. The V gene's germline CDR1 is SGHVS and CDR2 FNYEAQ. CDR3 in amino acids: CASSPTWDSSYEQYF. CDR3 coding DNA: TGTGCCAGCAGCCCTACCTGGGACAGCTCCTACGAGCAGTACTTC.

About this clone: At one end, the junction sequence differs from germline, possibly due to a read error. The chain uses TRBV27 and TRBJ1-2; the match to TRBD1 covers 7 bases. The CDR3 contains 14 residues. The germline gives CDR1 MNHEY, CDR2 SMNVEV (reference sequence). Here the CDR3 DNA reads TGTGCCAGCAGCTGGAGACAGGGAAACTATGGCTACCCCTTC. It encodes CASSWRQGNYGYPF.

The chain couples TRBV5-4 to TRBJ2-3; 8 bases align to TRBD2. The germline CDR1 and CDR2 sequences are SGHNT and YYREEE (reference sequence). V trimming: 7 bases; J trimming: 2 bases; junction bases outside the gene matches: 6. This CDR3 comprises 14 residues. CDR3 loop: CASRGTRNTDTQYF. The DNA for the CDR3 is TGTGCCAGCCGCGGGACTAGAAACACAGATACGCAGTATTTT. The whole variable domain, remainder taken from reference TRBV5-4 and TRBJ2-3, is ETGVTQSPTHLIKTRGQQVTLRCSSQSGHNTVSWYQQALGQGPQFIFQYYREEENGRGNFPPRFSGLQFPNYSSELNVNALELDDSALYLCASRGTRNTDTQYFGPGTRLTVL.

The chain has TRBV19 and TRBJ1-5; the D gene is possibly TRBD1 (5 bases). With 3 bases removed from V and 2 bases from J, the gap between germline ends came to 14 bases. The CDR3 has 16 amino acids. In germline, CDR1 is LNHDA, CDR2 SQIVND (reference sequence). The CDR3 nucleotides read TGTGCCAGTAGTATTATCTCGGGGGGAGGCAATCAGCCCCAGCATTTT. It encodes CASSIISGGGNQPQHF.

This clone was counted a few times. CDR3 residues: CSGQQGNLPQAAFF. Written as DNA, the CDR3 is TGCAGCGGGCAACAGGGAAACTTGCCGCAGGCGGCTTTCTTT. The chain uses TRBV29-1 and TRBJ1-1; TRBD1 might be the D (6 bases). This CDR3 has 14 residues. CDR1 is SQVTM, CDR2 ANQGSEA, per germline. The V end was cut by 7 bases, the J end by 11 bases, with 26 bases between.

J is TRBJ1-2 and V is TRBV7-9, with no clear D. Trimming shortened V by 6 bases and J by 2 bases, and 10 bases separated the two germline ends. Germline values: CDR1 SEHNR, CDR2 FQNEAQ (reference sequence). The CDR3 loop spans 13 amino acids. The CDR3 region is CASSYDKNYGYTF. The CDR3 DNA follows: TGTGCCAGCAGTTATGACAAGAACTATGGCTACACCTTC. The full variable domain, completed using reference TRBV7-9 and TRBJ1-2, is DTGVSQNPRHKITKRGQNVTFRCDPISEHNRLYWYRQTLGQGPEFLTYFQNEAQLEKSRLLSDRFSAERPKGSFSTLEIQRTEQGDSAMYLCASSYDKNYGYTFGSGTRLTVV.

The chain carries TRBV9 and TRBJ2-7, with D tentatively TRBD2 (5 bases). The CDR3 contains 17 residues. V gave up 4 bases and J gave up 2 bases, with 22 bases separating them. From germline, CDR1 is SGDLS and CDR2 YYNGEE. For the CDR3, the DNA is TGTGCCAGCAGCCCCTCGGGTCGGGGTGGGAGTCCCTACGAGCAGTACTTC. It specifies CASSPSGRGGSPYEQYF.

V usage is TRBV5-6 and J usage is TRBJ2-3, with 7 bases matching TRBD1. This CDR3 is built from 16 residues. Germline CDR1 and CDR2: SGHDT and YYEEEE. The V gene end was trimmed by 2 bases and the J gene end by 4 bases; junction bases not matched to a gene: 10. The CDR3 loop is CASSFVDRGLSDTQYF. The DNA of the CDR3 is TGTGCCAGCAGCTTCGTAGATAGGGGGCTGTCAGATACGCAGTATTTT.

This chain joins TRBV9 and TRBJ1-4; D remains ambiguous. Germline lookup yields CDR1 SGDLS and CDR2 YYNGEE. Trimming took 5 bases from V and 5 from J, leaving 13 bases between them. The CDR3 is 14 amino acids. The CDR3 reads CASSIEGRNEKLFF. The CDR3 bases are TGTGCCAGCAGTATCGAGGGCAGAAATGAAAAACTGTTTTTT.

This sequence joins TRBV5-6 and TRBJ2-7; D may be TRBD2 (5 bases). Germline loops: CDR1 SGHDT, CDR2 YYEEEE. The CDR3 spans 14 residues. Trimming removed 4 bases at V and 1 base at J, with 12 bases between. The CDR3: CASSLGRESYEQYF. DNA for the CDR3: TGTGCCAGCAGCCTAGGTCGGGAATCCTACGAGCAGTACTTC. The full variable domain, rest sourced from reference TRBV5-6 and TRBJ2-7, is DAGVTQSPTHLIKTRGQQVTLRCSPKSGHDTVSWYQQALGQGPQFIFQYYEEEERQRGNFPDRFSGHQFPNYSSELNVNALLLGDSALYLCASSLGRESYEQYFGPGTRLTVT.

This clone was found a few times. The genes are TRBV19 and TRBJ2-7, with TRBD1 matching 7 bases. After removal of 5 bases from V and 6 bases from J, the junction contained 10 bases not matched to a gene. This CDR3 spans 14 amino acids. Germline V gives CDR1 LNHDA, CDR2 SQIVND (reference sequence). CDR3 amino acids: CASSLSTGSSEQYF. The CDR3 region has the DNA TGTGCCAGTAGTTTATCGACAGGGAGCTCCGAGCAGTACTTC.

The chain employs TRBV11-2 and TRBJ1-1, with D unclear. CDR1 is SGHAT, CDR2 FQNNGV, per germline. This CDR3 has 13 amino acids. The V and J ends lost 7 bases and 5 bases respectively, with 14 bases between them. Written as DNA, the CDR3 is TGTGCCAGCACCATTACCGGCAGGACTGAAGCTTTCTTT. This gives the protein CASTITGRTEAFF.

The chain recombines TRBV7-9 with TRBJ2-7; D may be TRBD1 (6 bases). The germline gives CDR1 SEHNR, CDR2 FQNEAQ (reference sequence). The CDR3 totals 16 residues. V gave up 4 bases and J gave up 3 bases, with 19 bases separating them. CDR3 loop: CASSSVDRSPGYEQYF. The CDR3 coding sequence is TGTGCCAGCAGCTCAGTTGACAGGTCCCCCGGCTACGAGCAGTACTTC. Drawing the rest from reference TRBV7-9 and TRBJ2-7, the complete variable domain is DTGVSQNPRHKITKRGQNVTFRCDPISEHNRLYWYRQTLGQGPEFLTYFQNEAQLEKSRLLSDRFSAERPKGSFSTLEIQRTEQGDSAMYLCASSSVDRSPGYEQYFGPGTRLTVT.

In its sample, this clone was seen a few times. This sequence joins TRBV6-6 and TRBJ1-5; the match to TRBD1 covers 9 bases. The CDR3 consists of 16 residues. Germline V gene sequence: CDR1 MNHNY, CDR2 SVGAGI (reference sequence). With V trimmed by 4 bases and J by 5 bases, 9 bases remained unmatched. Here the CDR3 reads CASSSLGQGKDQPQHF. CDR3 in DNA: TGTGCCAGCAGTTCCCTAGGACAGGGGAAGGATCAGCCCCAGCATTTT.

This sequence joins TRBV29-1 and TRBJ2-2; D is perhaps TRBD1 (6 bases). The CDR3 is 15 residues long. With 1 base removed from V and 7 bases from J, the gap between germline ends came to 16 bases. Germline V lookup: CDR1 SQVTM, CDR2 ANQGSEA. As DNA, the CDR3 is TGCAGCGTTGAAGTCCCCAGGGGATATGTCGGGGAGCTGTTTTTT. It is translated as CSVEVPRGYVGELFF.

V gene TRBV29-1 combines with J gene TRBJ1-4; TRBD1 matches 8 bases. The CDR3 length is 13 residues. Trimming at V came to 6 bases and at J to 7 bases, leaving 7 bases not matched to a gene. CDR1 is SQVTM and CDR2 is ANQGSEA in the germline V gene. The CDR3 reads CSVRQGSGEKLFF. DNA of the CDR3: TGCAGCGTCAGACAGGGGTCTGGTGAAAAACTGTTTTTT.

The chain combines TRBV7-9 with TRBJ1-2; TRBD1 agrees at 7 bases. CDR1 is SEHNR and CDR2 is FQNEAQ in the germline V gene (reference sequence). V was pared by 5 bases and J by 7 bases, with 4 bases of the junction left unmatched. The CDR3 has 12 residues. The chain's CDR3 is CASSPGGIGYTF. The CDR3 DNA is TGTGCCAGCAGCCCAGGGGGGATTGGCTACACCTTC.

In regard to this clone: Germline is not matched at one junction end, which may reflect a read error. The chain is built from TRBV28 and TRBJ1-4; perhaps TRBD1 as D (5 bases). Germline CDR1 MDHEN, CDR2 SYDVKM. The CDR3 spans 12 residues. The CDR3 region is CASSSTLTEPKF. In nucleotides, the CDR3 is TGTGCCAGCAGCTCCACTTTGACAGAACCAAAATTT.

This rearrangement joins TRBV7-2 to TRBJ2-1; 7 positions match TRBD2. Trimming removed 4 bases from V and 15 bases from J; junction bases left unmatched: 9. The CDR3 spans 12 residues. Looked up from germline, CDR1 is SGHTA and CDR2 is FQGNSA. The CDR3 region has the DNA TGTGCCAGCAGCTCCAGCGGGATCTGGTGGTTCTTC. This encodes CASSSSGIWWFF.

This chain uses TRBV9 with TRBJ2-7; possible D gene TRBD2, 5 bases. The V gene lost 0 bases and the J gene lost 1 base, with 8 bases spanning the gap. Looked up from germline, CDR1 is SGDLS and CDR2 is YYNGEE. The CDR3 is made up of 14 amino acids. CDR3 in DNA: TGTGCCAGCAGCGTAGCGGGGTATTCCTACGAGCAGTACTTC. Residues: CASSVAGYSYEQYF.

The chain joins TRBV30 to TRBJ1-5, with D perhaps TRBD1 (5 bases). There are 13 residues in the CDR3. Germline lookup yields CDR1 GTSNPN and CDR2 SVGIG (reference sequence). V was shortened by 0 bases and J by 10 bases, with 13 bases between the two germline ends. The CDR3: CAWSVGSRGPQHF. The CDR3, as DNA: TGTGCCTGGAGTGTAGGCTCTAGGGGACCCCAGCATTTT.

The chain joins TRBV5-1 to TRBJ1-4; D possibly corresponds to TRBD1 (6 bases). The CDR3 totals 14 residues. Trimming removed 0 bases at V and 8 bases at J, with 11 bases between. Germline values: CDR1 SGHRS, CDR2 YFSETQ. CDR3 in amino acids: CASSLAGTNEKLFF. The CDR3 DNA is TGCGCCAGCAGCTTGGCCGGGACAAACGAAAAACTGTTTTTT. Looking up the rest from reference TRBV5-1 and TRBJ1-4 gives the full variable domain: KAGVTQTPRYLIKTRGQQVTLSCSPISGHRSVSWYQQTPGQGLQFLFEYFSETQRNKGNFPGRFSGRQFSNSRSEMNVSTLELGDSALYLCASSLAGTNEKLFFGSGTQLSVL.

The V gene is TRBV5-1, the J gene TRBJ1-3; D uncertain. The CDR3 totals 17 residues. The V end was cut by 0 bases, the J end by 0 bases, with 13 bases between. Germline V gene data show CDR1 as SGHRS and CDR2 as YFSETQ. The CDR3 bases are TGCGCCAGCAGCTTGGTTTTTATGGCCGACTCTGGAAACACCATATATTTT. Protein: CASSLVFMADSGNTIYF.

This clone was seen a handful of times. The gene calls are TRBV9 and TRBJ2-1; 10 bases align to TRBD2. This CDR3 has 16 residues. J lost 8 bases, V lost 3 bases, and 11 bases had no gene match. Germline-derived CDR1 and CDR2 are SGDLS and YYNGEE. The chain's CDR3 is CASSEFVASGSDEQFF. DNA of the CDR3: TGTGCCAGCAGCGAGTTTGTGGCTAGCGGGAGCGATGAGCAGTTCTTC.

Notes on this clone: One end of the junction varies from germline; a read error may be responsible. This chain connects TRBV7-9 to TRBJ1-2; 10 bases are a match to TRBD1. The CDR3 contains 15 residues. Germline V gives CDR1 SEHNR, CDR2 FQNEAQ (reference sequence). In DNA, the CDR3 is TGTTCCAGCAGCTCGGGACAGGGGCGAGACTATGGCTACACCTTC. The encoded protein is CSSSSGQGRDYGYTF.

This clone has just a few counts. V usage is TRBV11-2 and J usage is TRBJ2-1; 7 bases agree with TRBD2. V lost 1 base, J lost 0 bases, and 9 bases stayed unmatched. This CDR3 spans 18 amino acids. CDR1 is SGHAT, CDR2 FQNNGV, per germline. Here the CDR3 DNA reads TGTGCCAGCAGCTTAGTGATGGGAGGGCAAGGCTCCTACAATGAGCAGTTCTTC. It translates to CASSLVMGGQGSYNEQFF.

The J gene is TRBJ1-1, the V gene TRBV18, with D possibly being TRBD1 (5 bases). V shed 4 bases and J shed 4 bases, with 13 bases lying between them. This CDR3 has 14 residues. Looked up from germline, CDR1 is KGHSH and CDR2 is LQKENI. The CDR3 DNA sequence: TGTGCCAGCTCACTCCAGGGCGGGAGCACTGAAGCTTTCTTT. This gives the protein CASSLQGGSTEAFF.

The chain couples TRBV5-1 to TRBJ2-3; D might be TRBD2 (6 bases). Looked up from germline, CDR1 is SGHRS and CDR2 is YFSETQ. This CDR3 contains 19 residues. Trimming pared 1 base from V and 4 bases from J, leaving 25 bases between. The DNA for the CDR3 is TGCGCCAGCAGCTTGCTCGGGACTGGACAAAGGGAGCTCCCAGATACGCAGTATTTT. This codes for CASSLLGTGQRELPDTQYF.

The rearrangement uses TRBV29-1 and TRBJ1-4; 7 bases fit TRBD1. Germline assignment: CDR1 SQVTM and CDR2 ANQGSEA. This CDR3 has 12 residues. Trimming removed 7 bases from V and 6 bases from J; junction bases left unmatched: 5. The CDR3 sequence is CSAGTVDEKLFF. Here the CDR3 DNA reads TGCAGCGCCGGGACAGTTGATGAAAAACTGTTTTTT.